This T cell receptor (beta chain) was sequenced during a study of cytomegalovirus exposure and HLA in healthy donors. General study results and limits: A link between a missense DCLRE1C variant and TCR beta V- and J-gene trimming emerged from a later analysis.

V dropped 1 base and J dropped 9 bases, with 10 bases sitting between them. CDR1 is SGHTA and CDR2 is FQGNSA in the germline V gene. This CDR3 is built from 13 residues. Concerning this clone itself: Its target is unknown.

Use of 60 Vbeta and 13 Jbeta primers characterized the PCR. Clones were sequenced by immunoSEQ multiplex PCR, and TCRdb holds only the in-frame ones, with some missing. In the table there are over 150,000 clones, about 69% of which are singletons. It was healthy bone marrow donors who served as donors. The sequence was obtained from a male donor in good health and CMV-seronegative. The sequencing sample was made of PBMCs. The chain carries TRBV7-2 and TRBJ2-1; D is unresolved. CDR3 amino acids: CASSLVLRSEQFF. The CDR3 nucleotides are TGTGCCAGCAGCTTAGTTTTGCGAAGTGAGCAGTTCTTC.